The sequence of this T cell receptor beta chain was determined in a study of shared clonotypes between healthy human individuals. Those who donated, Caucasian adults without exception, all lived in Nashville, Tennessee. Genomic DNA per cell subset filled all wells of several immunoSEQ plates. Source study methods: Quality scores were absent from the junction-only immunoSEQ sequences, so filtering differed. Here immunoSEQ multiplex PCR was the method, and the copy in TCRdb shows in-frame clones only, minus some. Clone size and V and J calls were adopted from that table, with D and trimming inferred from the DNA. Seen here are fewer than 600,000 clones, roughly 72% observed once, and the top ten hold around 12%. CDR1 and CDR2 (germline): ENHRY, SYGVKD. The CDR3 covers 12 residues. The ends were cut back, 0 bases at V and 7 bases at J, with 7 bases in the middle.

Material for sequencing was PBMCs. V gene TRBV10-3 combines with J gene TRBJ2-7, with a weak D call TRBD1 (5 bases). This receptor was obtained from a woman between 40 and 50 years old in good health. Some clones in this sample may be carry-over from other donors' samples. Here the CDR3 DNA reads TGTGCCATCAGTGAGTCAGGGGAAGAGCAGTACTTC. The encoded protein is CAISESGEEQYF.